These 26 T cell receptor beta chains were all obtained from the same sample, sequenced in a study of cytomegalovirus exposure and HLA in healthy donors. The PCR contained 60 Vbeta and 13 Jbeta primers. Method: immunoSEQ multiplex PCR; TCRdb's copy keeps in-frame clones and lacks some. The data include roughly 35,000 clones; the top ten clones carry 1.5% to 2%. The source material was PBMCs. The receptors were gathered from a middle-aged woman in good health and CMV-seropositive.

The rearrangement joins TRBV6-1 to TRBJ1-4; 9 bases line up with TRBD1. V shed 4 bases, J shed 8 bases, and the junction held 14 bases outside the gene matches. The CDR3 has 17 residues. Germline V CDR1 and CDR2: MNHNS, SASEGT. CDR3 bases: TGTGCCAGCAGTGGCTTGGAAATCGGGACAGGGAGGGAAAAACTGTTTTTT. It yields the protein CASSGLEIGTGREKLFF.

The rearrangement links TRBV6-1 to TRBJ1-2; TRBD1 matches 10 bases. There are 13 residues in the CDR3. The trim removed 8 bases at V and 4 bases at J, leaving 4 bases unmatched. The germline gives CDR1 MNHNS, CDR2 SASEGT. The CDR3 reads CASQWTGGYGYTF. The CDR3 region has the DNA TGTGCCAGCCAATGGACAGGGGGCTATGGCTACACCTTC.

The chain uses TRBV10-3 and TRBJ2-7; D ambiguous. V was shortened by 0 bases and J by 3 bases, with 6 bases between the two germline ends. The germline V gene encodes CDR1 ENHRY and CDR2 SYGVKD. The CDR3 sequence is 13 residues long. CDR3 coding DNA: TGTGCCATCAGTGAGTCAGGAGTCTACGAGCAGTACTTC. Its protein product is CAISESGVYEQYF.

This chain joins TRBV28 and TRBJ2-3, with D perhaps TRBD1 (5 bases). The germline V and J ends were trimmed by 2 bases and 2 bases, with 11 bases remaining between them. This CDR3 region has 15 residues. Looked up from germline, CDR1 is MDHEN and CDR2 is SYDVKM. CDR3 loop: CASSLVDSITDTQYF. CDR3 sequence (DNA): TGTGCCAGCAGTTTAGTAGACAGCATCACAGATACGCAGTATTTT.

The J gene is TRBJ2-1, the V gene TRBV4-2; 11 bases match TRBD2. V gave up 2 bases and J gave up 3 bases; unmatched junction bases: 3. Per germline, CDR1 LGHNA and CDR2 YNFKEQ. CDR3 size: 16 residues. DNA of the CDR3: TGTGCCAGCAGCCAACTAGCGGGGGGAGACTACAATGAGCAGTTCTTC. Residues: CASSQLAGGDYNEQFF.

The rearrangement links TRBV28 to TRBJ2-5; 7 bases match TRBD1. The CDR3 is 15 amino acids. Germline V CDR1 and CDR2: MDHEN, SYDVKM. V shed 0 bases, J shed 6 bases, and the junction held 7 bases outside the gene matches. The CDR3 coding sequence is TGTGCCAGCAGTTTATGGACAGGGATGGTAAAGACCCAGTACTTC. Its protein is CASSLWTGMVKTQYF.

The chain uses TRBV25-1 and TRBJ1-1, with no clear D. The germline V and J ends were trimmed by 4 bases and 6 bases, with 15 bases remaining between them. This CDR3 spans 14 amino acids. CDR1 MGHDK and CDR2 SYGVNS come from the germline V gene. As DNA, the CDR3 is TGTGCCAGCAGTGGACCGGGGAGATCCGCTGAAGCTTTCTTT. Translated, it gives CASSGPGRSAEAFF.

The chain joins TRBV7-2 to TRBJ2-1, with D tentatively TRBD2 (5 bases). Germline CDR1 and CDR2: SGHTA and FQGNSA. V lost 2 bases and J 12 bases, leaving 14 bases between the germline ends. The CDR3 sequence is 13 residues long. CDR3 coding DNA: TGTGCCAGCAGCTTAAGCGGCTCACGGGGGCAGTTCTTC. Its protein product is CASSLSGSRGQFF.

The gene calls are TRBV19 and TRBJ2-1; TRBD2 matches at 13 bases. The ends lost 1 base at V and 3 bases at J; junction bases unmatched: 0. CDR3 length equals 16 residues. Per the germline V gene, CDR1 is LNHDA and CDR2 is SQIVND (reference sequence). The CDR3 region has the DNA TGTGCCAGTAGTATAGGACTAGCGGGGGGCTACAATGAGCAGTTCTTC. This sequence encodes CASSIGLAGGYNEQFF.

This chain connects TRBV19 to TRBJ2-2; 7 bases align to TRBD1. Germline assignment: CDR1 LNHDA and CDR2 SQIVND (reference sequence). Losses at the gene ends were 3 bases for V and 6 bases for J; bases not matched to a gene: 7. This CDR3 comprises 15 residues. The CDR3 DNA reads as TGTGCCAGTAGTATCCGAGACCAGGGGGCCGGGGAGCTGTTTTTT. This gives the protein CASSIRDQGAGELFF.

The J gene is TRBJ2-3, the V gene TRBV27; TRBD2 matches 7 bases. The junction had 0 bases not matched to a gene; V was cut back by 1 base and J by 5 bases. The CDR3 totals 13 residues. CDR1 and CDR2 (germline): MNHEY, SMNVEV (reference sequence). This CDR3 reads CASSLWEGDTQYF. CDR3 nucleotide sequence: TGTGCCAGCAGTTTATGGGAGGGAGATACGCAGTATTTT.

The chain joins TRBV10-1 to TRBJ1-6; TRBD1 might be the D (5 bases). This CDR3 spans 14 amino acids. Germline V gives CDR1 WNHNN, CDR2 SYGVQD (reference sequence). V lost 2 bases and J lost 6, with 8 bases in between. The CDR3 loop reads CASSEGQGNSPLHF. CDR3 in DNA: TGCGCCAGCAGTGAGGGTCAGGGTAATTCACCCCTCCACTTT.

The chain carries TRBV5-4 and TRBJ2-1, with 10 bases matching TRBD2. CDR3 length: 17 amino acids. J gave up 3 bases and V 4 bases, and 10 bases lay outside the gene matches. CDR1 and CDR2 (germline): SGHNT, YYREEE (reference sequence). CDR3 nucleotide sequence: TGTGCCAGCAGCCCTGGTGCTAGCGGGAGTGTCTACAATGAGCAGTTCTTC. The encoded protein is CASSPGASGSVYNEQFF.

V and J are TRBV9 and TRBJ1-1; D is unclear. Germline V CDR1 and CDR2: SGDLS, YYNGEE. Trimming took off 4 bases at V and 1 base at J, with 8 bases between the two ends. The CDR3 runs 13 residues. The CDR3 region has the DNA TGTGCCAGCAGCACCGCCGGGAACACTGAAGCTTTCTTT. This sequence encodes CASSTAGNTEAFF. Drawing the rest from reference TRBV9 and TRBJ1-1, the complete variable domain is DSGVTQTPKHLITATGQRVTLRCSPRSGDLSVYWYQQSLDQGLQFLIQYYNGEERAKGNILERFSAQQFPDLHSELNLSSLELGDSALYFCASSTAGNTEAFFGQGTRLTVV.

V and J are TRBV5-8 and TRBJ1-1; the D is unclear. The CDR3 has 14 amino acids. With 1 base removed from V and 6 bases from J, the gap between germline ends came to 13 bases. Germline CDR1 is SGHTS and CDR2 is YDEGEE. CDR3 amino acids: CASSLKNIVPEAFF. The CDR3 nucleotides are TGTGCCAGCAGCTTGAAGAACATTGTCCCTGAAGCTTTCTTT.

The V and J genes are TRBV7-2 and TRBJ2-7, with TRBD1 identical over 9 bases. V was clipped by 7 bases and J by 2 bases; unmatched bases: 6. CDR1 and CDR2 (germline): SGHTA, FQGNSA. This CDR3 is built from 14 residues. Here the CDR3 DNA reads TGTGCCAGCACCCAGGGACAGGGAGCCTACGAGCAGTACTTC. It yields the protein CASTQGQGAYEQYF.

This chain connects TRBV18 to TRBJ2-5; 10 positions agree with TRBD2. V lost 5 bases, J lost 5 bases, and 5 bases stayed unmatched. Per the germline V gene, CDR1 is KGHSH and CDR2 is LQKENI. This CDR3 is built from 14 residues. The CDR3 region has the DNA TGTGCCAGCTCAGCTAGCGGGAGAGGGGAGACCCAGTACTTC. Translation gives CASSASGRGETQYF. The full variable domain, its missing parts supplied by reference TRBV18 and TRBJ2-5, is NAGVMQNPRHLVRRRGQEARLRCSPMKGHSHVYWYRQLPEEGLKFMVYLQKENIIDESGMPKERFSAEFPKEGPSILRIQQVVRGDSAAYFCASSASGRGETQYFGPGTRLLVL.

The chain carries TRBV5-4 and TRBJ2-2, with a possible D match to TRBD1 (5 bases). This CDR3 has 15 residues. Looked up from germline, CDR1 is SGHNT and CDR2 is YYREEE (reference sequence). V was trimmed by 2 bases and J by 7 bases, leaving 15 bases between them. The CDR3 sequence is CASSFSAQGIGELFF. DNA for the CDR3: TGTGCCAGCAGCTTTTCAGCGCAGGGCATCGGGGAGCTGTTTTTT. Using reference TRBV5-4 and TRBJ2-2 for the parts outside the CDR3, the full variable domain is ETGVTQSPTHLIKTRGQQVTLRCSSQSGHNTVSWYQQALGQGPQFIFQYYREEENGRGNFPPRFSGLQFPNYSSELNVNALELDDSALYLCASSFSAQGIGELFFGEGSRLTVL.

The chain recombines TRBV28 with TRBJ1-2; 7 nucleotides agree with TRBD1. V gave up 6 bases and J gave up 1 base; unmatched junction bases: 8. Per the germline V gene, CDR1 is MDHEN and CDR2 is SYDVKM. The CDR3 covers 15 residues. The CDR3 DNA is TGTGCCAGCAGACCCTGGACAGGTCATAACTATGGCTACACCTTC. Amino acid sequence: CASRPWTGHNYGYTF.

This chain joins TRBV5-4 and TRBJ2-1; 7 bases line up with TRBD1. This CDR3 spans 14 amino acids. CDR1 is SGHNT and CDR2 is YYREEE in the germline V gene (reference sequence). The junction had 9 bases not matched to a gene; V was cut back by 4 bases and J by 8 bases. This CDR3 reads CASSVLTGDHEQFF. DNA for the CDR3: TGTGCCAGCAGCGTACTAACAGGGGACCATGAGCAGTTCTTC.

The J gene is TRBJ1-5, the V gene TRBV6-6, with D possibly matching TRBD1 (5 bases). Trimming removed 5 bases at V and 1 base at J, with 12 bases between. CDR1 and CDR2 (germline): MNHNY, SVGAGI (reference sequence). This CDR3 is built from 15 residues. The CDR3 bases are TGTGCCAGCAGTATCCGACAGACAAGCAATCAGCCCCAGCATTTT. Amino acids: CASSIRQTSNQPQHF.

The chain recombines TRBV10-3 with TRBJ1-4; 9 bases agree with TRBD1. CDR3 size: 15 residues. Germline CDR1 and CDR2: ENHRY and SYGVKD. With V trimmed by 4 bases and J by 8 bases, 8 bases remained unmatched. CDR3 in amino acids: CAISAQGQGGEKLFF. Here the CDR3 DNA reads TGTGCCATCAGTGCCCAGGGACAGGGAGGGGAAAAACTGTTTTTT.

J is TRBJ2-1 and V is TRBV7-6, with D uncertain. From germline, CDR1 is SGHVS and CDR2 FNYEAQ. The CDR3 extends over 15 amino acids. Trimming pared 5 bases from V and 7 bases from J, leaving 18 bases between. The CDR3 DNA reads as TGTGCCAGCAGCCGCCCGGTGGGCGATCTTAATGAGCAGTTCTTC. Translating gives CASSRPVGDLNEQFF.

The rearrangement uses TRBV4-1 and TRBJ2-7, with D maybe TRBD2 (5 bases). CDR1 and CDR2 (germline): MGHRA, YSYEKL. Trimming cost V 0 bases and J 0 bases, with 9 bases left between them. The length of the CDR3 is 15 residues. The CDR3 here is CASSQDRGASYEQYF. Written as DNA, the CDR3 is TGCGCCAGCAGCCAAGATCGGGGTGCCTCCTACGAGCAGTACTTC.

The chain couples TRBV7-9 to TRBJ1-2, with 9 bases fitting TRBD1. CDR1 is SEHNR, CDR2 FQNEAQ, per germline (reference sequence). The CDR3 is made up of 15 amino acids. After removal of 1 base from V and 6 bases from J, the junction contained 6 bases not matched to a gene. CDR3 bases: TGTGCCAGCAGCTTAGACGGGACAGGGTACAATGGCTACACCTTC. It translates to CASSLDGTGYNGYTF. Together with reference TRBV7-9 and TRBJ1-2, the CDR3 gives the full variable domain: DTGVSQNPRHKITKRGQNVTFRCDPISEHNRLYWYRQTLGQGPEFLTYFQNEAQLEKSRLLSDRFSAERPKGSFSTLEIQRTEQGDSAMYLCASSLDGTGYNGYTFGSGTRLTVV.

This chain links TRBV28 with TRBJ2-1; 16 bases fit TRBD2. The germline V gene encodes CDR1 MDHEN and CDR2 SYDVKM. The ends lost 0 bases at V and 0 bases at J; junction bases unmatched: 2. This CDR3 region has 19 residues. CDR3 nucleotides: TGTGCCAGCAGTTTATGGGGACTAGCGGGAGGGAGCTCCTACAATGAGCAGTTCTTC. This codes for CASSLWGLAGGSSYNEQFF.